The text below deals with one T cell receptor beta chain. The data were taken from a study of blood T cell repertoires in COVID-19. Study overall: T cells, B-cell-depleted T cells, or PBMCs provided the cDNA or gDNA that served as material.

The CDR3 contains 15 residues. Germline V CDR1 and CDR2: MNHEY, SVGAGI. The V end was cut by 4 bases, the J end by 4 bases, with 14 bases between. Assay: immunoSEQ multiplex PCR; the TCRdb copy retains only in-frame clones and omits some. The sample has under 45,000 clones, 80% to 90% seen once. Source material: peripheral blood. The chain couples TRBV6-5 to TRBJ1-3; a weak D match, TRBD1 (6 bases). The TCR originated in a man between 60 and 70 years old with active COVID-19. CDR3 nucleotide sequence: TGTGCCAGCAGTTTTTCATCAGGGGTCGGAAACACCATATATTTT. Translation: CASSFSSGVGNTIYF.